This T cell receptor beta chain is drawn from a study of human T cells and chemical hapten exposure. Notes on the study in general: Versus controls, expanded TCRs had significantly more large CDR3 similarity clusters.

TCRdb processed the RACE reads anew with MiXCR; each CDR3 protein has one entry. Among 60,000 to 80,000 distinct CDR3 sequences listed, approximately 29% were seen once. Worth noting for this clonotype: The antigen is undetermined.

Sample time point: patch test 1, 2 weeks after DPC sensitization. Sample treatment: therapeutic diphenylcyclopropenone sensitization with weekly scalp DPC. The CDR3 covers 12 residues. Deletions cut 5 bases from V and 9 bases from J, with 8 bases between. Sample: whole blood, taken in connection with sensitization to the hapten diphenylcyclopropenone (DPC). The receptor comes from a man between 35 and 55 years old with alopecia areata. Some clones in this sample may be carry-over from other donors' samples. This sequence joins TRBV12-3 or TRBV12-4 and TRBJ1-6; D unclear. CDR3 coding DNA: TGTGCCAGCAGTCTATACGGTTCACCCCTCCACTTT. Protein product: CASSLYGSPLHF.